A selection of T cell receptor beta chains follows, all from one sample in a study of blood T cells in healthy people across ages. TCRdb fed the 5' RACE reads into MiXCR, producing one record per CDR3 protein. Of about 1.1 million distinct CDR3 sequences in the sample, around two fifths were seen once. The sequenced sample was blood. These receptors all come from a young man in good health. CDR3s include the opening cysteine and the closing phenylalanine or tryptophan. The order of the fields is clone size, V gene, D gene, J gene, CDR3 protein, CDR3 DNA. D genes are given only for firm matches. Clone size is not always given. Where it is, it says once, few, many or a class for expanded clones.

clone_size: once; v_call: TRBV7-2; d_call: -; j_call: TRBJ2-3; cdr3_aa: CASSVSGQDTQYF; cdr3_nt: TGTGCCAGCAGCGTATCGGGTCAGGATACGCAGTATTTT
clone_size: few; v_call: TRBV12-3/TRBV12-4; d_call: -; j_call: TRBJ1-6; cdr3_aa: CASSLGAGFSHF; cdr3_nt: TGTGCCAGCAGTTTAGGGGCAGGTTTTTCCCACTTT
clone_size: -; v_call: TRBV4-2; d_call: TRBD1; j_call: TRBJ1-5; cdr3_aa: CAGSQGGERNQPQHF; cdr3_nt: TGTGCCGGCAGCCAGGGGGGGGAGCGCAATCAGCCCCAGCATTTT
clone_size: few; v_call: TRBV4-3; d_call: TRBD1; j_call: TRBJ1-1; cdr3_aa: CASSQEGGTGVNTEAFF; cdr3_nt: TGCGCCAGCAGCCAAGAGGGAGGGACAGGGGTGAACACTGAAGCTTTCTTT
clone_size: few; v_call: TRBV7-9; d_call: -; j_call: TRBJ1-2; cdr3_aa: CASSSEAGFSDGYTF; cdr3_nt: TGTGCCAGCAGCTCAGAAGCAGGGTTCTCGGATGGCTACACCTTC
clone_size: -; v_call: TRBV9; d_call: -; j_call: TRBJ2-1; cdr3_aa: CASSTQGGGASEQFF; cdr3_nt: TGTGCCAGCAGCACCCAAGGTGGGGGGGCTTCTGAGCAGTTCTTC
clone_size: -; v_call: TRBV4-3; d_call: -; j_call: TRBJ2-7; cdr3_aa: CASSQVPTRDEQYF; cdr3_nt: TGCGCCAGCAGCCAAGTCCCCACAAGGGACGAGCAGTACTTC
clone_size: -; v_call: TRBV12-5; d_call: TRBD2; j_call: TRBJ2-4; cdr3_aa: CASGPGGSQQYF; cdr3_nt: TGTGCTAGTGGTCCCGGCGGGAGCCAGCAGTACTTC
clone_size: -; v_call: TRBV25-1; d_call: -; j_call: TRBJ1-1; cdr3_aa: CASSDSGEQAEAFF; cdr3_nt: TGTGCCAGCAGTGATAGTGGAGAACAGGCTGAAGCTTTCTTT
clone_size: few; v_call: TRBV20-1; d_call: -; j_call: TRBJ1-3; cdr3_aa: CSAREGAGGNTIYF; cdr3_nt: TGCAGTGCTAGAGAGGGGGCTGGCGGAAACACCATATATTTT
clone_size: many; v_call: TRBV7-8; d_call: -; j_call: TRBJ1-1; cdr3_aa: CASRMGGKAEAFF; cdr3_nt: TGTGCCAGCAGGATGGGGGGGAAGGCTGAAGCTTTCTTT
clone_size: once; v_call: TRBV7-2; d_call: -; j_call: TRBJ1-6; cdr3_aa: CASSLHGTDYNSPLHF; cdr3_nt: TGTGCCAGCAGCTTACATGGGACCGATTATAATTCACCCCTCCACTTT
clone_size: -; v_call: TRBV7-3; d_call: -; j_call: TRBJ2-7; cdr3_aa: CASSPQTGFYEQYF; cdr3_nt: TGTGCCAGCAGCCCCCAGACAGGATTCTACGAGCAGTACTTC
clone_size: -; v_call: TRBV4-1; d_call: -; j_call: TRBJ2-4; cdr3_aa: CASSQSLAKNIQYF; cdr3_nt: TGCGCCAGCAGCCAATCCTTAGCCAAAAACATTCAGTACTTC
clone_size: once; v_call: TRBV29-1; d_call: -; j_call: TRBJ2-3; cdr3_aa: CSVTRPDTQYF; cdr3_nt: TGCAGCGTTACTAGGCCAGATACGCAGTATTTT
clone_size: -; v_call: TRBV20-1; d_call: TRBD1; j_call: TRBJ2-3; cdr3_aa: CSAMDREADTQYF; cdr3_nt: TGCAGTGCTATGGACAGGGAGGCAGATACGCAGTATTTT
clone_size: few; v_call: TRBV6-1; d_call: -; j_call: TRBJ2-7; cdr3_aa: CASSDYRDTYEQYF; cdr3_nt: TGTGCCAGCAGTGACTACCGGGACACCTACGAGCAGTACTTC
clone_size: -; v_call: TRBV20-1; d_call: -; j_call: TRBJ1-4; cdr3_aa: CSAGGPRKEKLFF; cdr3_nt: TGCAGTGCTGGAGGCCCTCGAAAGGAAAAACTGTTTTTT
clone_size: -; v_call: TRBV20-1; d_call: -; j_call: TRBJ1-2; cdr3_aa: CSAQRGIYGYTF; cdr3_nt: TGCAGTGCTCAAAGGGGAATCTATGGCTACACCTTC